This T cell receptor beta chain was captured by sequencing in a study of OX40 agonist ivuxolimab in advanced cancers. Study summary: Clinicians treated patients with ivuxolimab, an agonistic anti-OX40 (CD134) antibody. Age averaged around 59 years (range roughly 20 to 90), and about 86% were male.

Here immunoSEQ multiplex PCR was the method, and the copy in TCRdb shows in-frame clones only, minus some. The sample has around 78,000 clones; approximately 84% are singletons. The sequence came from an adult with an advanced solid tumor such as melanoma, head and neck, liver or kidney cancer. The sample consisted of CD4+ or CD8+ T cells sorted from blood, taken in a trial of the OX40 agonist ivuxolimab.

In DNA form, the CDR3 reads TGTGCCAGCAGCCCCGGACAGGGATACACTGAAGCTTTCTTT. Its protein product is CASSPGQGYTEAFF. The genes are TRBV11-2 and TRBJ1-1; 8 positions agree with TRBD1. V shed 5 bases, J shed 3 bases, and the junction held 5 bases outside the gene matches. The CDR3 extends over 14 amino acids. Germline CDR1 SGHAT, CDR2 FQNNGV.